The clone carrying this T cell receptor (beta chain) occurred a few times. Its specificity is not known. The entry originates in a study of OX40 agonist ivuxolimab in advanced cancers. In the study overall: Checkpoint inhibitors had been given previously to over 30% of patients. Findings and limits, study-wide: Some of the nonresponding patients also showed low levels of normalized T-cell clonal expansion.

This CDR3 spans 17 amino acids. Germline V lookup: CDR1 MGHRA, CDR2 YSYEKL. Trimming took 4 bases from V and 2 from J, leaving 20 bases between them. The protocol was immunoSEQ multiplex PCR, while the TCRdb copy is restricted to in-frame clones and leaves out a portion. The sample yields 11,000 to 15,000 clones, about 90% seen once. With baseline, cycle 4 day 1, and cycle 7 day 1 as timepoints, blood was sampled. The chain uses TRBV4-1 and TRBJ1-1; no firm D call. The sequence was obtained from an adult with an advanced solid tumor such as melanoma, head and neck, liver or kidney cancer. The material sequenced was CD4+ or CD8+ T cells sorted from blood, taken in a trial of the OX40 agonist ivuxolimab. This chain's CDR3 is CASSPLVGSRFNTEAFF. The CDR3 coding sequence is TGCGCCAGCAGCCCCCTGGTGGGCAGCCGTTTTAACACTGAAGCTTTCTTT.